This TCR beta chain was profiled in a study of blood T cell repertoires in COVID-19. Profiling relied on immunoSEQ multiplex PCR, and the TCRdb table lists in-frame clones only, not all of them. The sample records approximately 130,000 clones, about 90% being singletons. CDR1 and CDR2 from the germline V gene are LGHDT and YNNKEL (reference sequence). This CDR3 has 15 residues. The J segment lost 5 bases and the V segment lost 3 bases, leaving 6 bases of the junction unmatched. Material: peripheral blood. This chain joins TRBV3-1 (or the pseudogene TRBV3-2) and TRBJ2-3, with TRBD2 matching 9 bases. The origin of this receptor is a man between 50 and 59 years old with active COVID-19. The CDR3 here is CASSHVGLALDTQYF. In nucleotides, the CDR3 is TGTGCCAGCAGCCATGTGGGACTAGCCTTAGATACGCAGTATTTT.